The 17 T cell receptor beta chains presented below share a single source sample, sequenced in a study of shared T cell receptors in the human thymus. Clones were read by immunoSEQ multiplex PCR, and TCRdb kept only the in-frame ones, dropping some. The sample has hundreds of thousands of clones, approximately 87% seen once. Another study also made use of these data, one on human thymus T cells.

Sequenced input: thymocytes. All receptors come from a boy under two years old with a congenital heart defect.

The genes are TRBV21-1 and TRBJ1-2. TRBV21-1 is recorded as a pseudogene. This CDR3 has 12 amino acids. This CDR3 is CASGWGVGGYTF. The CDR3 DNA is TGTGCCAGCGGGTGGGGGGTTGGTGGCTACACCTTC.

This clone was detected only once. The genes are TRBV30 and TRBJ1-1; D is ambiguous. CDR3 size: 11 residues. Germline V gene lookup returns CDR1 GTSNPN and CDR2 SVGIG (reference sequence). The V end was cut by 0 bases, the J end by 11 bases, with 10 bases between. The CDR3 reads CAWSVPHEAFF. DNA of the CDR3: TGTGCCTGGAGTGTACCTCATGAGGCTTTCTTT.

CDR3 DNA: TGCGCCAGCAGCCTCATGTCTAGCGGGACCCTCAATGAGCAGTTCTTC. Translated: CASSLMSSGTLNEQFF. This chain connects TRBV4-3 to TRBJ2-1, with TRBD2 identical over 9 bases. Trimming at V came to 4 bases and at J to 6 bases, leaving 10 bases not matched to a gene. This CDR3 spans 16 amino acids. Germline V gives CDR1 LGHNA, CDR2 YSLEER.

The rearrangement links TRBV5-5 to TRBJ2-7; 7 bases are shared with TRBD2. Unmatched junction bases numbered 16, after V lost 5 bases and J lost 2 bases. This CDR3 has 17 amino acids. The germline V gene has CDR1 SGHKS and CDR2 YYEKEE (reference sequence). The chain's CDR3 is CASSLRDPSGIPYEQYF. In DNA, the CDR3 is TGTGCCAGCAGTTTGCGAGACCCTAGCGGAATACCCTACGAGCAGTACTTC.

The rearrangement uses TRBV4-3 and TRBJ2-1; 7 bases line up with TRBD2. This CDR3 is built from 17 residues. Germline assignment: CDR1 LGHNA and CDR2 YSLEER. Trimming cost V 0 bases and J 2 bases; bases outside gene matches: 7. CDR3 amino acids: CASSQDCGGRAYNEQFF. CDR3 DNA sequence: TGCGCCAGCAGCCAAGATTGCGGCGGGAGAGCCTACAATGAGCAGTTCTTC.

This CDR3 reads CASSYSRRLLTDDEQFF. CDR3 bases: TGTGCCAGCAGTTACTCGAGGCGACTTCTCACCGACGATGAGCAGTTCTTC. The genes are TRBV28 and TRBJ2-1; the D is unclear. This CDR3 contains 17 residues. Trimming left V 4 bases short and J 8 bases short, with 24 bases between. Germline CDR1 is MDHEN and CDR2 is SYDVKM.

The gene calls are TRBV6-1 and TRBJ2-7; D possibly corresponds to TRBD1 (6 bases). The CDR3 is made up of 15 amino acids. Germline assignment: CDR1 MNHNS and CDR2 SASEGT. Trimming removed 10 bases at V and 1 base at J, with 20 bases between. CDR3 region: CATGPNPRGSYEQYF. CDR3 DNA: TGTGCCACGGGTCCCAACCCCAGGGGATCCTACGAGCAGTACTTC.

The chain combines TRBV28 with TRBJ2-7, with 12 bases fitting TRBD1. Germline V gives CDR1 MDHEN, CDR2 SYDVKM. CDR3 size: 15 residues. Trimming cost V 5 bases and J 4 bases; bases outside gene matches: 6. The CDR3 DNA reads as TGTGCCAGCAGTACCCGGGACAGGGGGCAATACGAGCAGTACTTC. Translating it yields CASSTRDRGQYEQYF.

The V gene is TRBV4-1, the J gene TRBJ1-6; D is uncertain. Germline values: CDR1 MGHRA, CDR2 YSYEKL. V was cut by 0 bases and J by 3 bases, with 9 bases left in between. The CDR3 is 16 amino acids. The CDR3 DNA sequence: TGCGCCAGCAGCCAAGAGAGGGAGGGCTATAATTCACCCCTCCACTTT. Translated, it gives CASSQEREGYNSPLHF.

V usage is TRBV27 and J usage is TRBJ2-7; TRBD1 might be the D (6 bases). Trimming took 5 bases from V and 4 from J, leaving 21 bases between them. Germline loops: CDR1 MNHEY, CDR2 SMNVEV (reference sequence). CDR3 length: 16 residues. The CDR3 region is CASSLGWTVGRYEQYF. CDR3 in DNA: TGTGCCAGCAGTCTAGGGTGGACAGTGGGGCGTTACGAGCAGTACTTC.

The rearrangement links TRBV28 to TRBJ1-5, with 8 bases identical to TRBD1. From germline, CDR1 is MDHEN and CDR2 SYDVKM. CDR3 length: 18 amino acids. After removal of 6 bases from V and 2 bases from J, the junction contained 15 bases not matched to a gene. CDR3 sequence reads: CASRGGPGGSGGNQPQHF. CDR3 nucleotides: TGTGCCAGCAGGGGGGGACCAGGGGGCTCTGGTGGCAATCAGCCCCAGCATTTT. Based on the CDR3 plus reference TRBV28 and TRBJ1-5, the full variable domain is DVKVTQSSRYLVKRTGEKVFLECVQDMDHENMFWYRQDPGLGLRLIYFSYDVKMKEKGDIPEGYSVSREKKERFSLILESASTNQTSMYLCASRGGPGGSGGNQPQHFGDGTRLSIL.

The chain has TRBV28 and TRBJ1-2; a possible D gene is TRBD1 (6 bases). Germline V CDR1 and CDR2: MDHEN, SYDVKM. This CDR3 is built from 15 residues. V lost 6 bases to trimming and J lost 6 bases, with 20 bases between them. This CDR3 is CASSPQTGLVDGYTF. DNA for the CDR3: TGTGCCAGCAGCCCTCAAACAGGGTTGGTGGATGGCTACACCTTC.

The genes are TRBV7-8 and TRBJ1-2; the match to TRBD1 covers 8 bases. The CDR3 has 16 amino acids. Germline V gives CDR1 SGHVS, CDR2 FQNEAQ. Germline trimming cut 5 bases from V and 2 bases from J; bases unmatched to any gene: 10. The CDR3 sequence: CASSVRVDRANYGYTF. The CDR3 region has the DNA TGTGCCAGCAGCGTAAGGGTGGACAGGGCCAACTATGGCTACACCTTC.

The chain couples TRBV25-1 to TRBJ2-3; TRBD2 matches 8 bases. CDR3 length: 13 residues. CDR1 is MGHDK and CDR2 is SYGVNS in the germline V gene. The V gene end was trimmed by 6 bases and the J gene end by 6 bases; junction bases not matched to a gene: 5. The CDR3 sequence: CASRVSGEDTQYF. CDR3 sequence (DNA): TGTGCCAGCAGAGTTAGCGGGGAGGATACGCAGTATTTT.

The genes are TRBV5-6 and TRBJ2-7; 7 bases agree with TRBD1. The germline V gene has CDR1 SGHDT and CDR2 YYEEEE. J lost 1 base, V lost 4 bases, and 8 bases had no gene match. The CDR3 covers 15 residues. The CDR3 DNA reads TGTGCCAGCAGCGAGGGACAGAAACTTTCCTACGAGCAGTACTTC. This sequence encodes CASSEGQKLSYEQYF.

The CDR3 region has the DNA TGTGCTAGTGGCCCTCCTCGACAGGGACTCACAGATACGCAGTATTTT. Translation: CASGPPRQGLTDTQYF. The V gene is TRBV12-5, the J gene TRBJ2-3, with a weak D call TRBD1 (7 bases). This CDR3 region has 16 residues. Trimming removed 6 bases at V and 2 bases at J, with 18 bases between. Germline V gene lookup returns CDR1 LGHNT and CDR2 FRNRAP.

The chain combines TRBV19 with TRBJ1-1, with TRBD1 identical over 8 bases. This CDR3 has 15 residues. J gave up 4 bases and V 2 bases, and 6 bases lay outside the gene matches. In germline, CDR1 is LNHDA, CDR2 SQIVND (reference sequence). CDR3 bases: TGTGCCAGTAGTATAACCCGACAGGGGAGCACTGAAGCTTTCTTT. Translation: CASSITRQGSTEAFF.